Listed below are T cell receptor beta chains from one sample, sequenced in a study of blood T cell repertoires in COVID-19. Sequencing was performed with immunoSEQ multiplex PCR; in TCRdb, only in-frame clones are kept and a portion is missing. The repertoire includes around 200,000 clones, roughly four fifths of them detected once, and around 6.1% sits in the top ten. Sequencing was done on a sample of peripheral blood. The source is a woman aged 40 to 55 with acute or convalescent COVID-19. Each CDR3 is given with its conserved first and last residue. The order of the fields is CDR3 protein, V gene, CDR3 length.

CASSYSTGQINNEQFF,TRBV6-5,16
CASSLGTSGSTQPGEQYF,TRBV5-1,18
CASSTGTSGHNEQFF,TRBV6-5,15
CAGSSSVQTQYF,TRBV2,12
CASSPSTGGDQPQHF,TRBV18,15
CASSLVAEAFF,TRBV7-9,11
CASSSFRDRLNYGYTF,TRBV5-5,16
CAWRITGGSYNEQFF,TRBV30,15
CASSTGGLNTEAFF,TRBV2,14
CASSGLLGLPKQISTDTQYF,TRBV6-4,20
CACGAGGRSTQYF,TRBV30,13
CSVNRGTGNEQYF,TRBV29-1,13
CASKGGGGGPYEQYF,TRBV6-5,15
CASRGTGTYEQYF,TRBV5-1,13
CASRAWASAPRSTQYF,TRBV19,16
CASSRDIDSGNTIYF,TRBV6-5,15
CASSGGADTEAFF,TRBV23-1,13
CASSYSSGYTF,TRBV6-2/TRBV6-3,11
CASSLWGRGTGELFF,TRBV5-6,15
CASSPGGTGYTF,TRBV11-2,12
CASSRGGAGPYNEQFF,TRBV5-5,16
CASSKAGWVNEQFF,TRBV4-2,14
CASSQDVGSGANVLTF,TRBV4-2,16
CASSPVPREGRNEQFF,TRBV3-1/TRBV3-2,16
CASSQVFGQGDSPLHF,TRBV4-2,16
CASSRDREITEAFF,TRBV2,14
CARGGDISYGYTF,TRBV10-1,13
CASSLSLGGSGNTIYF,TRBV9,16
CATIGLAGQYF,TRBV2,11
CASSTTGDPNQPQHF,TRBV2,15
CASSPDRVEDTIYF,TRBV7-9,14
CASSLRDGGENEQYF,TRBV27,15
CSVSTGWGTEAFF,TRBV29-1,13
CASSFMGALDTQYF,TRBV5-1,14
CATSDPGTSGETQYF,TRBV24-1,15
CASTPRDTDNYGYTF,TRBV6-1,15
CATRRSYSYNEQFF,TRBV10-2,14
CASSLFQGPSYEQYF,TRBV7-8,15
CASSYRGLAGPQFF,TRBV7-9,14
CSVQLARGYEQYF,TRBV29-1,13